These 11 T cell receptor beta chains share one sample of origin, sequenced in a study of siplizumab effects on memory and regulatory T cells. Libraries were prepared by immunoSEQ multiplex PCR; TCRdb keeps only in-frame clonotypes and omits some of them. The sample contains tens of thousands of clones, under 95% of which appear only once. Sequenced input: CD8+ T cells sorted from blood. These receptors were taken from a human donor in good health.

The sample holds one count of this clone. This chain links TRBV9 with TRBJ2-7, with 8 bases lining up with TRBD2. Germline CDR1 and CDR2: SGDLS and YYNGEE. This CDR3 spans 15 amino acids. V lost 3 bases to trimming and J lost 1 base; unmatched junction nucleotides: 6. The CDR3 region has the DNA TGTGCCAGCAGCGAGAGCGGGAGTGCGTCCTACGAGCAGTACTTC. Its translation is CASSESGSASYEQYF.

The rearrangement joins TRBV30 to TRBJ2-3; 10 bases are a match to TRBD1. V was pared by 3 bases and J by 1 base, with 4 bases of the junction left unmatched. This CDR3 comprises 15 residues. Germline V gene data show CDR1 as GTSNPN and CDR2 as SVGIG (reference sequence). CDR3 DNA sequence: TGTGCCTGGAGCATGGGGACAGGGGGCACAGATACGCAGTATTTT. This translates into CAWSMGTGGTDTQYF.

The genes are TRBV7-9 and TRBJ1-1; D remains unclear. The V end lost 7 bases, the J end lost 1 base, and 7 bases lay between the germline ends. Germline CDR1 reads SEHNR; CDR2 reads FQNEAQ (reference sequence). The CDR3 is 12 amino acids. The CDR3 is CASKVSNTEAFF. The CDR3, as DNA: TGTGCCAGCAAGGTTTCGAACACTGAAGCTTTCTTT.

This clone was counted once. The chain joins TRBV7-2 to TRBJ2-3, with 7 bases lining up with TRBD2. V was clipped by 3 bases and J by 4 bases; unmatched bases: 4. Germline CDR1 and CDR2: SGHTA and FQGNSA. This CDR3 is 14 amino acids long. CDR3 in amino acids: CASSFVGGPDTQYF. DNA of the CDR3: TGTGCCAGCAGCTTTGTGGGAGGGCCAGATACGCAGTATTTT.

The chain has TRBV6-1 and TRBJ1-5, with D hard to call. This CDR3 comprises 17 residues. V shed 2 bases and J shed 0 bases, with 14 bases lying between them. Germline assignment: CDR1 MNHNS and CDR2 SASEGT. The CDR3 coding sequence is TGTGCCAGCAGTGAATTCCCTCGGAAGACTAGCAATCAGCCCCAGCATTTT. As protein: CASSEFPRKTSNQPQHF.

This clone was seen more than once but under ten times. V and J are TRBV21-1 and TRBJ1-5. TRBV21-1 has pseudogene status. This CDR3 comprises 15 residues. Here the CDR3 DNA reads TGTGCCAGCACCCTCCCTGGATTCGGCAATCAGCCCCAGCATTTT. The encoded protein is CASTLPGFGNQPQHF.

The J gene is TRBJ2-7, the V gene TRBV13, with 11 bases that match TRBD1. Germline loops: CDR1 PRHDT, CDR2 FYEKMQ (reference sequence). The V and J ends lost 5 bases and 2 bases, in that order; junction bases with no gene match: 8. The CDR3 extends over 16 amino acids. In DNA form, the CDR3 reads TGTGCCAGCAGCGAAATGGGACAGGGGGGGGCCTACGAGCAGTACTTC. This sequence encodes CASSEMGQGGAYEQYF.

The chain joins TRBV7-9 to TRBJ2-3; D ambiguous. The germline V and J ends were trimmed by 4 bases and 4 bases, with 12 bases remaining between them. The V gene's germline CDR1 is SEHNR and CDR2 FQNEAQ (reference sequence). The CDR3 sequence is 14 residues long. The CDR3, as DNA: TGTGCCAGCAGCTCCCTGTCGATGGCAGATACGCAGTATTTT. Amino acid sequence: CASSSLSMADTQYF.

The chain employs TRBV5-6 and TRBJ1-1; 7 bases align to TRBD1. After removal of 4 bases from V and 6 bases from J, the junction contained 6 bases not matched to a gene. The germline V gene encodes CDR1 SGHDT and CDR2 YYEEEE. The CDR3 consists of 13 residues. For the CDR3, the DNA is TGTGCCAGCAGCGCAGGGACAGTCGCTGAAGCTTTCTTT. This codes for CASSAGTVAEAFF. Variable domain in full (rest from reference TRBV5-6 and TRBJ1-1): DAGVTQSPTHLIKTRGQQVTLRCSPKSGHDTVSWYQQALGQGPQFIFQYYEEEERQRGNFPDRFSGHQFPNYSSELNVNALLLGDSALYLCASSAGTVAEAFFGQGTRLTVV.

The gene calls are TRBV6-5 and TRBJ2-7, with D maybe TRBD2 (5 bases). With 7 bases removed from V and 1 base from J, the gap between germline ends came to 11 bases. Germline-derived CDR1 and CDR2 are MNHEY and SVGAGI. This CDR3 comprises 13 residues. The CDR3 loop reads CASTSGGSYEQYF. The CDR3 DNA reads as TGTGCCAGCACCTCCGGAGGATCCTACGAGCAGTACTTC.

This clone was found once. This rearrangement joins TRBV9 to TRBJ2-3; D call uncertain. The CDR3 length is 14 residues. Germline V lookup: CDR1 SGDLS, CDR2 YYNGEE. Trimming removed 1 base from V and 6 bases from J, with 12 bases in between. The CDR3 coding sequence is TGTGCCAGCAGCGTAAACCTGGAGTGGGATACGCAGTATTTT. Translating gives CASSVNLEWDTQYF.